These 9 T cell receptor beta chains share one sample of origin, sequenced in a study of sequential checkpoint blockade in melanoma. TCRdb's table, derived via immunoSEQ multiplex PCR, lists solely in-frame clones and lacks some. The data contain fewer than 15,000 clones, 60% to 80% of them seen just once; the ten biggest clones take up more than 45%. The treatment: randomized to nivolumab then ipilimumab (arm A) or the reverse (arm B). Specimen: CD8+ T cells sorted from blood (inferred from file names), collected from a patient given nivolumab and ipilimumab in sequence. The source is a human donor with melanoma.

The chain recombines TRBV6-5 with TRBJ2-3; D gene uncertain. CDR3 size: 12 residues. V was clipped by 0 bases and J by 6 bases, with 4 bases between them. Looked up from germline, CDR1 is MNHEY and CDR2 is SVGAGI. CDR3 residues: CASSYSMDTQYF. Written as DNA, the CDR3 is TGTGCCAGCAGTTACTCCATGGATACGCAGTATTTT.

CDR3: CASSSGLAGVPYNEQFF. The CDR3 bases are TGTGCCAGCAGTTCTGGACTAGCGGGAGTCCCCTACAATGAGCAGTTCTTC. The chain carries TRBV27 and TRBJ2-1, with 13 nucleotides matching TRBD2. Germline V gene sequence: CDR1 MNHEY, CDR2 SMNVEV (reference sequence). V dropped 4 bases and J dropped 2; count of bases not matched to a gene: 5. This CDR3 is 17 amino acids long.

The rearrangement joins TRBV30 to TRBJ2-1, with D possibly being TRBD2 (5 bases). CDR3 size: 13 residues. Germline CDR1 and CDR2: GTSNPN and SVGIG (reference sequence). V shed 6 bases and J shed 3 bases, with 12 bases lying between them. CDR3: CACEGTFYNEQFF. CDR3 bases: TGTGCCTGCGAGGGAACCTTCTACAATGAGCAGTTCTTC. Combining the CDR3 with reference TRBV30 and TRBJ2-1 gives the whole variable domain SQTIHQWPATLVQPVGSPLSLECTVEGTSNPNLYWYRQAAGRGLQLLFYSVGIGQISSEVPQNLSASRPQDRQFILSSKKLLLSDSGFYLCACEGTFYNEQFFGPGTRLTVL.

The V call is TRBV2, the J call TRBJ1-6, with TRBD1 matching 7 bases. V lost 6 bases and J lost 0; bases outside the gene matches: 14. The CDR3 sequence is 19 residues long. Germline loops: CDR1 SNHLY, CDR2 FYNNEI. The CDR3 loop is CASSHGGTADSSYNSPLHF. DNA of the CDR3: TGTGCCAGCAGCCACGGAGGGACAGCCGATAGCTCCTATAATTCACCCCTCCACTTT. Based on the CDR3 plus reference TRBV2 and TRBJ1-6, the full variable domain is EPEVTQTPSHQVTQMGQEVILRCVPISNHLYFYWYRQILGQKVEFLVSFYNNEISEKSEIFDDQFSVERPDGSNFTLKIRSTKLEDSAMYFCASSHGGTADSSYNSPLHFGNGTRLTVT.

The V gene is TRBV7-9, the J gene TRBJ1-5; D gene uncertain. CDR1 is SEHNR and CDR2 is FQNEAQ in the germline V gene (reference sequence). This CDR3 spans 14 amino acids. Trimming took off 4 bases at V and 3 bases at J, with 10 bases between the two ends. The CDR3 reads CASSYVGPNQPQHF. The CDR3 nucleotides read TGTGCCAGCAGCTATGTGGGCCCCAATCAGCCCCAGCATTTT.

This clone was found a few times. The DNA of the CDR3 is TGTGCCAGCAGCGTAGGGGGCGCCTACTACAATGAGCAGTTCTTC. Protein sequence: CASSVGGAYYNEQFF. The V gene is TRBV9, the J gene TRBJ2-1; possible D gene TRBD1, 5 bases. Germline values: CDR1 SGDLS, CDR2 YYNGEE. This CDR3 has 15 residues. V was trimmed by 0 bases and J by 3 bases, leaving 10 bases between them.

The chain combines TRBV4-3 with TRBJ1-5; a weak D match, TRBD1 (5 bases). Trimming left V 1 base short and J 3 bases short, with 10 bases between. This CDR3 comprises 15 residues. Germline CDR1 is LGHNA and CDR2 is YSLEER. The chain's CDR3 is CASSQARGINQPQHF. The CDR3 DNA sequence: TGCGCCAGCAGCCAAGCGCGGGGGATCAATCAGCCCCAGCATTTT.

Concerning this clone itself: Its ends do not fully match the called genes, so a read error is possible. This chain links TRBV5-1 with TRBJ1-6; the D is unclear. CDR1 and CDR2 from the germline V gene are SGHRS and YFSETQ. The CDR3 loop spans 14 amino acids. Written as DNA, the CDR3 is TGCGCCAGCAGGTGGGAGTGGGCGACTTCACCCCCCCACTTT. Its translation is CASRWEWATSPPHF.

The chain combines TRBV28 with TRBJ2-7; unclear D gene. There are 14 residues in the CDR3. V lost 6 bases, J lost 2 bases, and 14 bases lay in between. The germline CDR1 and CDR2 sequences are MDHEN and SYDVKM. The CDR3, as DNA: TGTGCCAGCAGCACCCTTGTACTACCCTACGAGCAGTACTTC. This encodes CASSTLVLPYEQYF.